This paragraph covers one T cell receptor (beta chain) sequence. Its specific antigen is unknown. No base-level quality is on record; no much larger clone is a single base apart. The Qiagen DNeasy kit was used to extract genomic DNA both from unsorted PBMCs and from the negatively selected CD4+ and CD8+ fractions. Amplification of TCR beta CDR3 regions was done by immunoSEQ multiplex PCR with primers that anneal to V and J segments. A synthetic immune receptor repertoire was used to minimize amplification bias, and any residual bias was removed computationally once sequencing was done. The study's processing was this. Custom Python scripts were used to quantify repertoire diversity as the Shannon entropy index. The unsorted, CD4+ and CD8+ repertoires were each analyzed separately, with the exception of combined analyses, where CD4+ and CD8+ sequences were merged in silico. A clone was considered expanded if an increase in frequency of at least 2-fold after treatment relative to C1D1 was found, and a pseudocount of 0.5 was applied to clones undetected at baseline. Singleton clones were defined as clones with 0 or 1 copy at C1D1, and non-singleton clones were defined as clones with 2 or more copies. Clones expanded in unsorted samples were annotated as CD4+, CD8+ or unknown by matching protein sequences in sorted samples from the same patient. Diversity changes from C1D1 to C4D1 were tested in paired samples using Wilcoxon tests. The source is immuneACCESS, and TCRdb retained only in-frame sequences with V and J called. Part of the clones is not carried over; for the studies checked, unresolved V genes explain less than half of this, and the remainder is unexplained. V, J and clone size are taken as reported in that table, and D and trimming were inferred from the DNA itself. For this sample the table gives 23,000 or so clones, of which approximately 80% were detected only once. The ten largest account for 22% of the sample.

CDR1 LNHDA and CDR2 SQIVND are derived from the germline V gene (reference sequence). The V and J ends are trimmed by 7 bases and 4 bases, leaving 29 bases between them. The CDR3 numbers 19 residues from cysteine through phenylalanine. Just the 57-base CDR3 DNA is kept, in frame starting at base 1. This entry belongs to a study of PD-1 blockade in classical Hodgkin lymphoma (dated by TCRdb to about 2020). For context, the study as a whole: Nivolumab dosing was 3 mg/kg intravenously every 2 weeks, continuing until either disease progression or unacceptable toxicity. The study used TCR beta sequencing and CyTOF to define a peripheral blood immune signature of response to PD-1 blockade in classical Hodgkin lymphoma. Paper-wide results and their limitations: Diversity was lower in patients who began nivolumab less than 1 year after ASCT, so these patients were left out of later analyses to avoid confounding by immune reconstitution. Trial patients achieving complete response had baseline diversity similar to newly diagnosed patients, whereas partial responders and progressors had significantly lower diversity. Baseline TCR diversity was reported to be lower in newly diagnosed patients than in healthy donors, and even lower in relapsed/refractory patients. A significant rise by C4D1 was seen in CD4+ but not CD8+ TCR diversity (p=0.0027 vs p=0.16), with the rise being most apparent in complete responders (p=0.02). Only a single clinical trial cohort was studied, and what caused the repertoire differences, possibly disease activity or prior therapy, remained undefined.

The time point label for this specimen denotes: cycle 4 day 1 (C4D1), after less than 7 weeks of nivolumab. Every trial patient had relapsed following autologous stem cell transplantation, and prior brentuximab vedotin exposure was what differed among cohorts A, B and C. The trial cohort comprised roughly 50 patients with relapsed/refractory classical Hodgkin lymphoma whose best overall responses were complete response, partial response or progressive disease. Trial patients were treated with single-agent nivolumab in the multi-cohort phase II CheckMate 205 trial. An independent review committee assessed best overall response using the 2007 International Working Group response criteria. Trial PBMCs were obtained immediately prior to nivolumab initiation (C1D1) and on therapy at cycle 2 day 1 and cycle 4 day 1. Peripheral blood was collected in 8 mL Vacutainer Cell Preparation Tubes, from which PBMCs were isolated by centrifugation and then cryopreserved.

The V gene is TRBV19 and the J gene is TRBJ2-1, with a weak D call of TRBD2 (6 bases match). This material consisted of peripheral blood mononuclear cells (PBMCs), taken before the fourth cycle of nivolumab. The source of this sequence is a human donor with classical Hodgkin lymphoma. The CDR3 reads as follows: CASTPPTGTPGSAYNEQFF. In nucleotide form, the sequence is TGTGCCAGTACCCCCCCAACCGGGACCCCCGGGAGCGCTTACAATGAGCAGTTCTTC.